Presented here are 6 T cell receptor beta chains from one specimen sequenced in a study of identical twins. TCRdb used MiXCR to reprocess the 5' RACE reads, holding one entry per CDR3 protein. The table shows 240,000 or so distinct CDR3 sequences, with 5.5% to 7% occurring only once. The data were also submitted as part of a second study, on yellow fever vaccine responses in identical twins.

The sequenced material came from memory (CD45RO+) T cells sorted from blood. The receptors come from a woman aged 18-30 years in good health.

This clonotype has a handful of counts. The J gene is TRBJ2-3, the V gene TRBV12-3 or TRBV12-4, with D possibly being TRBD2 (7 bases). V dropped 4 bases and J dropped 4 bases, with 18 bases sitting between them. This CDR3 contains 16 residues. DNA for the CDR3: TGTGCCAGCAGTTCCTTGGGGGGGGGGCCGCCAGATACGCAGTATTTT. It encodes CASSSLGGGPPDTQYF.

This clonotype was seen many times. The chain is built from TRBV7-2 and TRBJ1-5, with a possible D match to TRBD1 (6 bases). Germline values: CDR1 SGHTA, CDR2 FQGNSA. Trimming cost V 5 bases and J 7 bases, with 18 bases left between them. The CDR3 runs 15 residues. CDR3 coding DNA: TGTGCCAGCAGCCCCCGAGACAGGAACCTACAGCCCCAGCATTTT. Protein sequence: CASSPRDRNLQPQHF.

This clonotype was observed at least ten times. V gene TRBV7-9 combines with J gene TRBJ1-4; 10 bases match TRBD1. V shed 6 bases, J shed 7 bases, and the junction held 8 bases outside the gene matches. The CDR3 covers 15 residues. CDR1 and CDR2 (germline): SEHNR, FQNEAQ (reference sequence). This CDR3 reads CASRPDRGRGEKLFF. CDR3 bases: TGTGCCAGCAGGCCTGACAGGGGGCGCGGTGAAAAACTGTTTTTT.

This clonotype was detected a few times. CDR3 sequence: CASSQVSVEQFF. CDR3 DNA: TGTGCCAGCAGCCAAGTTTCGGTTGAGCAGTTCTTC. The V and J genes are TRBV3-1 and TRBJ2-1, with no clear D. Germline V gene data show CDR1 as LGHDT and CDR2 as YNNKEL (reference sequence). Trimming removed 1 base at V and 9 bases at J, with 7 bases between. This CDR3 is 12 amino acids long.

The table lists this clonotype with many counts. This rearrangement joins TRBV10-2 to TRBJ1-2; 9 nucleotides line up with TRBD1. CDR3 length equals 14 residues. Germline V gives CDR1 WSHSY, CDR2 SAAADI. Losses at the gene ends were 5 bases for V and 5 bases for J; bases not matched to a gene: 6. CDR3 amino acids: CASSRGQGSYGYTF. CDR3 DNA sequence: TGCGCCAGCAGTAGGGGACAGGGCTCTTATGGCTACACCTTC.

There are a few counts of this clonotype. The chain employs TRBV15 and TRBJ2-4; TRBD1 is a possible D gene (6 bases). Per germline, CDR1 LNHNV and CDR2 YYDKDF (reference sequence). This CDR3 has 16 amino acids. The V end lost 0 bases, the J end lost 3 bases, and 12 bases lay between the germline ends. The CDR3 reads CATSRDQGGNKNIQYF. Written as DNA, the CDR3 is TGTGCCACCAGCAGAGATCAAGGGGGTAACAAAAACATTCAGTACTTC.